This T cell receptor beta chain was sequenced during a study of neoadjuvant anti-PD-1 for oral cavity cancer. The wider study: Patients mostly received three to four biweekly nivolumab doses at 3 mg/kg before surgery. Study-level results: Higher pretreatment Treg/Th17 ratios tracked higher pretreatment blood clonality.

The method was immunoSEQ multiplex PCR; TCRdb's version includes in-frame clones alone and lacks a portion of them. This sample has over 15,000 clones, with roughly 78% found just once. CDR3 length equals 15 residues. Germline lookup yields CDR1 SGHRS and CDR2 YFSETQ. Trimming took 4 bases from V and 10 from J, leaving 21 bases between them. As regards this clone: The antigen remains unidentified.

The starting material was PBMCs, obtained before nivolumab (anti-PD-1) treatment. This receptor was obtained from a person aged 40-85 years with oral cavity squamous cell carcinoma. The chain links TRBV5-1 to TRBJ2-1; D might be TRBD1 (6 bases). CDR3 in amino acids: CASSPTGGTLLEQFF. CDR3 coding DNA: TGCGCCAGCAGCCCGACAGGTGGCACCTTATTAGAGCAGTTCTTC.